The next 26 T cell receptor beta chains were all read from a single sample in a study of cytomegalovirus exposure and HLA in healthy donors. PCR amplification relied on 60 Vbeta primers (plus 13 Jbeta primers). Only in-frame clones appear in the TCRdb table, and some are missing; sequencing was by immunoSEQ multiplex PCR. The sample has some 150,000 clones, about 60% seen once; the top ten hold approximately 6.5%. Sequenced: PBMCs. The receptors derive from a woman in her sixties or seventies in good health and CMV-seropositive.

Details on this clone: An end of the junction differs from the germline gene, which may be a read error. Different DNA sequences within this sample yield the same CDR3. The rearrangement links TRBV28 to TRBJ2-1; TRBD2 agrees at 9 bases. CDR1 is MDHEN, CDR2 SYDVKM, per germline. The CDR3 contains 15 residues. CDR3 amino acids: CASSLTSGPYNEQFF. Written as DNA, the CDR3 is TGCGCCAGCAGTTTGACTAGCGGACCATACAATGAGCAGTTCTTC.

The CDR3 bases are TGTGCCTGGAGTACAGGGGGCTCTGGAAACACCATATATTTT. Amino acids: CAWSTGGSGNTIYF. This chain links TRBV30 with TRBJ1-3; 8 positions match TRBD1. Trimming took 2 bases from V and 0 from J; bases not matched to a gene: 0. The germline V gene has CDR1 GTSNPN and CDR2 SVGIG (reference sequence). This CDR3 region has 14 residues.

The chain links TRBV7-9 to TRBJ1-2, with D maybe TRBD1 (5 bases). This CDR3 has 16 amino acids. V lost 6 bases to trimming and J lost 4 bases, with 21 bases between them. The germline V gene has CDR1 SEHNR and CDR2 FQNEAQ (reference sequence). DNA for the CDR3: TGTGCCAGCAGTAACCCCGGCAGGGAGGGTGGCTATGGCTACACCTTC. The encoded protein is CASSNPGREGGYGYTF.

The chain is built from TRBV30 and TRBJ2-6; 9 bases are shared with TRBD2. The ends lost 5 bases at V and 0 bases at J; junction bases unmatched: 8. In germline, CDR1 is GTSNPN, CDR2 SVGIG (reference sequence). The CDR3 is 17 amino acids. The chain's CDR3 is CAWRTGLASSGANVLTF. In DNA, the CDR3 is TGTGCCTGGCGGACGGGACTAGCCTCCTCTGGGGCCAACGTCCTGACTTTC.

This clone has more than one count but fewer than ten. The chain combines TRBV28 with TRBJ2-3; 7 bases agree with TRBD2. Germline-derived CDR1 and CDR2 are MDHEN and SYDVKM. V shed 6 bases, J shed 4 bases, and the junction held 4 bases outside the gene matches. The CDR3 totals 13 residues. The CDR3 nucleotides read TGTGCCAGCAGCGGGGGGACCCCAGATACGCAGTATTTT. Translation gives CASSGGTPDTQYF.

V and J are TRBV11-3 and TRBJ2-1, with a weak D call TRBD2 (6 bases). The V and J ends lost 6 bases and 2 bases respectively, with 11 bases between them. The germline CDR1 and CDR2 sequences are SGHNT and YENEEA. The CDR3 is made up of 14 amino acids. The CDR3 DNA is TGTGCCAGCAGGCAGGAGGGCCCCTACAATGAGCAGTTCTTC. Translation gives CASRQEGPYNEQFF.

The chain has TRBV5-1 and TRBJ1-4; tentatively, D is TRBD1 (6 bases). The CDR3 sequence is 17 residues long. The germline V gene encodes CDR1 SGHRS and CDR2 YFSETQ. Trimming took off 4 bases at V and 0 bases at J, with 16 bases between the two ends. The DNA of the CDR3 is TGCGCCAGCAGCGCTCCGGGGGGCCTAGCAACTAATGAAAAACTGTTTTTT. Its protein product is CASSAPGGLATNEKLFF.

CDR3 sequence (DNA): TGTGCCAGCAGTCCCATGGTAGCGGGAGGGCGAGAGACCCAGTACTTC. As protein: CASSPMVAGGRETQYF. The chain links TRBV27 to TRBJ2-5, with 11 bases fitting TRBD2. The CDR3 spans 16 residues. The ends lost 5 bases at V and 4 bases at J; junction bases unmatched: 9. Germline CDR1 MNHEY, CDR2 SMNVEV (reference sequence).

CDR3 in DNA: TGTGCCAGCAGTGGCAGTCGAGGCGTAGCGGGAGCTGGGTACGAGCAGTACTTC. Its protein product is CASSGSRGVAGAGYEQYF. The chain combines TRBV6-1 with TRBJ2-7, with TRBD2 matching 9 bases. CDR3 length: 18 amino acids. Losses at the gene ends were 4 bases for V and 4 bases for J; bases not matched to a gene: 17. CDR1 and CDR2 from the germline V gene are MNHNS and SASEGT.

This clone was observed a few times. The rearrangement links TRBV5-1 to TRBJ2-7; D may be TRBD1 (7 bases). V was clipped by 7 bases and J by 4 bases, with 18 bases between them. CDR1 is SGHRS, CDR2 YFSETQ, per germline. The CDR3 totals 14 residues. The CDR3: CASALRQGLYEQYF. CDR3 DNA: TGCGCCAGCGCCTTAAGACAGGGACTTTACGAGCAGTACTTC.

This clone was recorded only once. The J gene is TRBJ2-3, the V gene TRBV6-5; tentatively, D is TRBD2 (6 bases). CDR3 size: 13 residues. Germline V gene sequence: CDR1 MNHEY, CDR2 SVGAGI. The V end lost 8 bases, the J end lost 1 base, and 10 bases lay between the germline ends. The CDR3 loop is CASRESGTDTQYF. The CDR3 DNA reads TGTGCCAGCCGGGAGAGTGGCACAGATACGCAGTATTTT.

This sequence joins TRBV5-4 and TRBJ2-2; D is possibly TRBD2 (5 bases). Per the germline V gene, CDR1 is SGHNT and CDR2 is YYREEE (reference sequence). V was clipped by 0 bases and J by 6 bases, with 9 bases between them. The CDR3 is made up of 14 amino acids. The CDR3 DNA reads as TGTGCCAGCAGCTTGGTACTAGGGTCCGGGGAGCTGTTTTTT. It is translated as CASSLVLGSGELFF.

The chain links TRBV5-1 to TRBJ1-1; maybe TRBD1 (5 bases). The CDR3 is made up of 15 amino acids. V was cut by 6 bases and J by 5 bases, with 20 bases left in between. Per the germline V gene, CDR1 is SGHRS and CDR2 is YFSETQ. CDR3 region: CASTLGPQGWTEAFF. In DNA, the CDR3 is TGCGCCAGCACCCTGGGGCCCCAGGGATGGACTGAAGCTTTCTTT.

Concerning this clone itself: At one end the junction does not follow the germline gene, possibly because of a read error. This chain joins TRBV29-1 and TRBJ1-1; 7 bases align to TRBD1. The CDR3 loop spans 14 amino acids. CDR1 is SQVTM and CDR2 is ANQGSEA in the germline V gene. The CDR3 region is CSVEGTVRNTEAFF. In DNA form, the CDR3 reads TGCAGCGTAGAAGGGACAGTTCGGAACACTGAAGCTTTCTTT.

The chain employs TRBV10-3 and TRBJ2-1, with TRBD2 as a possible D gene (6 bases). The CDR3 loop spans 12 amino acids. The V gene's germline CDR1 is ENHRY and CDR2 SYGVKD. V shed 10 bases and J shed 6 bases, with 13 bases lying between them. The DNA of the CDR3 is TGTGCCAGCTCGGGGGACCCCAATGAGCAGTTCTTC. Translation: CASSGDPNEQFF.

The rearrangement joins TRBV19 to TRBJ2-1; D is unresolved. This CDR3 comprises 16 residues. Germline V gives CDR1 LNHDA, CDR2 SQIVND (reference sequence). V lost 5 bases and J lost 0, with 14 bases in between. In DNA form, the CDR3 reads TGTGCCAGTAGTCCGAACAGTCTCAGCTCCTACAATGAGCAGTTCTTC. This encodes CASSPNSLSSYNEQFF. The variable domain in full, with the rest retrieved from reference TRBV19 and TRBJ2-1, is DGGITQSPKYLFRKEGQNVTLSCEQNLNHDAMYWYRQDPGQGLRLIYYSQIVNDFQKGDIAEGYSVSREKKESFPLTVTSAQKNPTAFYLCASSPNSLSSYNEQFFGPGTRLTVL.

This chain connects TRBV5-6 to TRBJ2-5, with D maybe TRBD2 (5 bases). Germline V CDR1 and CDR2: SGHDT, YYEEEE. V gave up 3 bases and J gave up 4 bases, with 16 bases separating them. This CDR3 comprises 15 residues. CDR3 sequence (DNA): TGTGCCAGCAGCTACGTGGGAGAGGTCTCAGAGACCCAGTACTTC. This translates into CASSYVGEVSETQYF.

This sequence joins TRBV5-6 and TRBJ2-7, with D maybe TRBD2 (5 bases). Trimming removed 4 bases from V and 2 bases from J, with 10 bases in between. The germline CDR1 and CDR2 sequences are SGHDT and YYEEEE. This CDR3 has 13 residues. The CDR3 sequence: CASSDEGAYEQYF. CDR3 sequence (DNA): TGTGCCAGCAGCGATGAGGGAGCCTACGAGCAGTACTTC.

The chain employs TRBV5-1 and TRBJ1-5, with D possibly TRBD1 on 5 matching bases. The length of the CDR3 is 16 residues. The ends were cut back, 0 bases at V and 1 base at J, with 11 bases in the middle. Germline loops: CDR1 SGHRS, CDR2 YFSETQ. The CDR3 protein is CASSLEPGSSNQPQHF. The DNA for the CDR3 is TGCGCCAGCAGCTTGGAGCCAGGGTCGAGCAATCAGCCCCAGCATTTT. Supplemented by reference TRBV5-1 and TRBJ1-5, the full variable domain reads KAGVTQTPRYLIKTRGQQVTLSCSPISGHRSVSWYQQTPGQGLQFLFEYFSETQRNKGNFPGRFSGRQFSNSRSEMNVSTLELGDSALYLCASSLEPGSSNQPQHFGDGTRLSIL.

The chain links TRBV5-1 to TRBJ2-2, with 7 bases aligning to TRBD1. This CDR3 contains 13 residues. Germline CDR1 SGHRS, CDR2 YFSETQ. V trimming: 2 bases; J trimming: 7 bases; junction bases outside the gene matches: 2. CDR3 residues: CASSFTGVGELFF. The CDR3 nucleotides read TGCGCCAGCAGCTTTACAGGGGTCGGGGAGCTGTTTTTT.

The rearrangement uses TRBV30 and TRBJ2-1; no firm D call. The CDR3 consists of 13 residues. V was pared by 1 base and J by 9 bases, with 13 bases between. Per the germline V gene, CDR1 is GTSNPN and CDR2 is SVGIG (reference sequence). The CDR3 nucleotides read TGTGCCTGGAGTGAGACTGCTAACACTGAGCAGTTCTTC. Translation gives CAWSETANTEQFF. The whole variable domain, remainder taken from reference TRBV30 and TRBJ2-1, is SQTIHQWPATLVQPVGSPLSLECTVEGTSNPNLYWYRQAAGRGLQLLFYSVGIGQISSEVPQNLSASRPQDRQFILSSKKLLLSDSGFYLCAWSETANTEQFFGPGTRLTVL.

The chain employs TRBV9 and TRBJ2-1; D is unresolved. CDR3 length: 12 amino acids. The V and J ends lost 2 bases and 3 bases respectively, with 3 bases between them. Germline assignment: CDR1 SGDLS and CDR2 YYNGEE. CDR3 DNA: TGTGCCAGCAGCGTCGTCTACAATGAGCAGTTCTTC. Its protein product is CASSVVYNEQFF.

This rearrangement joins TRBV27 to TRBJ2-3; 9 positions agree with TRBD1. The CDR3 is 16 amino acids. The junction had 9 bases not matched to a gene; V was cut back by 4 bases and J by 4 bases. Germline V gene data show CDR1 as MNHEY and CDR2 as SMNVEV (reference sequence). Here the CDR3 reads CASSSYRDRVADTQYF. CDR3 nucleotides: TGTGCCAGCAGTTCTTACCGGGACAGGGTGGCAGATACGCAGTATTTT.

This chain links TRBV7-9 with TRBJ1-2, with a possible D match to TRBD1 (6 bases). V was cut by 5 bases and J by 4 bases, with 17 bases left in between. The germline V gene encodes CDR1 SEHNR and CDR2 FQNEAQ (reference sequence). CDR3 length: 15 residues. CDR3 nucleotides: TGTGCCAGCAGCCACGGCACAGGGTCCACCTATGGCTACACCTTC. Translation: CASSHGTGSTYGYTF. Full variable domain (rest looked up from reference TRBV7-9 and TRBJ1-2): DTGVSQNPRHKITKRGQNVTFRCDPISEHNRLYWYRQTLGQGPEFLTYFQNEAQLEKSRLLSDRFSAERPKGSFSTLEIQRTEQGDSAMYLCASSHGTGSTYGYTFGSGTRLTVV.

This sequence joins TRBV29-1 and TRBJ2-5; TRBD1 aligns across 8 bases. The DNA end is a closer match to TRBJ2-7, so the J assignment may be wrong. This CDR3 has 11 amino acids. The germline CDR1 and CDR2 sequences are SQVTM and ANQGSEA. The chain's CDR3 is CSVRQGSEQYF. In DNA form, the CDR3 reads TGCAGCGTTCGACAGGGGAGCGAGCAGTACTTC.

The chain is built from TRBV7-2 and TRBJ2-7; no reliable D call. V shed 5 bases and J shed 6 bases, with 17 bases lying between them. Per germline, CDR1 SGHTA and CDR2 FQGNSA. The CDR3 consists of 14 residues. CDR3 residues: CASSPQRSPGEQYF. For the CDR3, the DNA is TGTGCCAGCAGCCCCCAGAGGAGCCCGGGCGAGCAGTACTTC.